This is a list of T cell receptor beta chains from one sample in a study of blood T cell repertoires in COVID-19. Generated by immunoSEQ multiplex PCR, the TCRdb table keeps only in-frame clones and is missing some. The table lists about 98,000 clones, around 81% of them singletons. The sample taken for sequencing was peripheral blood. All receptors come from a man in his 60s with acute or convalescent COVID-19. Each CDR3 is given with its conserved first and last residue. The D gene is left open where the match is weak. Some rows mark clone size as missing; the rest say once, few, many or name a class of expanded clone.

J gene,V gene,clone size,D gene,CDR3 protein,CDR3 DNA
TRBJ1-2,TRBV7-9,many,.,CASTQRQSYGYTF,TGTGCCAGCACGCAAAGACAGAGCTATGGCTACACCTTC
TRBJ1-3,TRBV7-9,.,TRBD1,CASSFRTGSGNTIYF,TGTGCCAGCAGCTTTCGGACAGGGTCTGGAAACACCATATATTTT
TRBJ1-1,TRBV5-4,.,TRBD1,CASSRRQGRNTEAFF,TGTGCCAGCAGCAGAAGACAGGGTAGAAACACTGAAGCTTTCTTT
TRBJ1-2,TRBV5-1,.,.,CASSFPGPNYGYTF,TGCGCCAGCAGCTTTCCGGGTCCTAACTATGGCTACACCTTC
TRBJ2-7,TRBV4-1,few,TRBD2,CASSLRTSGGNEQYF,TGCGCCAGCAGCCTCCGGACTAGCGGGGGTAACGAGCAGTACTTC
TRBJ2-2,TRBV7-2,.,TRBD2,CASSLNSGRWGGELFF,TGTGCCAGCAGCTTAAATAGCGGGAGATGGGGCGGGGAGCTGTTTTTT
TRBJ2-2,TRBV10-3,few,.,CAITRGGGNTGELFF,TGTGCCATCACCCGTGGCGGTGGAAACACCGGGGAGCTGTTTTTT
TRBJ1-4,TRBV11-2,.,TRBD1,CASSLEPLRQGIWEGEKLFF,TGTGCCAGCAGCTTAGAGCCGCTGAGACAGGGGATATGGGAAGGAGAAAAACTGTTTTTT
TRBJ2-6,TRBV30,.,.,CAWNRRGSGANVLTF,TGTGCCTGGAATAGAAGGGGCTCTGGGGCCAACGTCCTGACTTTC
TRBJ1-2,TRBV6-5,.,TRBD1,CASSYDLTGGYGYTF,TGTGCCAGCAGTTACGATTTGACAGGGGGCTATGGCTACACCTTC
TRBJ2-1,TRBV6-5,.,.,CASSTNSRYNEQFF,TGTGCCAGCAGTACCAACTCAAGATACAATGAGCAGTTCTTC
TRBJ1-1,TRBV7-2,.,.,CASSLMPDMNTEAFF,TGTGCCAGCAGCTTAATGCCCGACATGAACACTGAAGCTTTCTTT
TRBJ1-3,TRBV7-9,once,TRBD1,CASSPGQGISGNTIYF,TGTGCCAGCAGCCCCGGACAGGGGATTTCTGGAAACACCATATATTTT
TRBJ1-1,TRBV6-4,.,.,CASRWNTEAFF,TGTGCCAGTCGTTGGAACACTGAAGCTTTCTTT
TRBJ1-1,TRBV18,.,.,CASSRGDTEAFF,TGTGCCAGCTCGAGAGGAGACACTGAAGCTTTCTTT